These 14 T cell receptor beta chains originate from one sample sequenced in a study of siplizumab effects on memory and regulatory T cells. TCRdb keeps only in-frame clones here, not all; method: immunoSEQ multiplex PCR. This sample yields tens of thousands of clones, of which just over 95% are seen a single time; about 0.1% belongs to the top ten. Material for sequencing was naive CD8+ T cells sorted from blood. These receptors came from a human donor in good health.

The rearrangement joins TRBV28 to TRBJ1-1; D gene unclear. Germline V lookup: CDR1 MDHEN, CDR2 SYDVKM. The V end was cut by 3 bases, the J end by 1 base, with 9 bases between. This CDR3 region has 14 residues. The CDR3 sequence is CASSFQVENTEAFF. In DNA form, the CDR3 reads TGTGCCAGCAGTTTCCAAGTCGAGAACACTGAAGCTTTCTTT.

V gene TRBV5-4 combines with J gene TRBJ2-6; TRBD2 agrees at 8 bases. Germline V gene lookup returns CDR1 SGHNT and CDR2 YYREEE (reference sequence). V dropped 2 bases and J dropped 1; count of bases not matched to a gene: 5. The CDR3 covers 17 residues. Written as DNA, the CDR3 is TGTGCCAGCAGCTTAGGTAGCGGGGTGTCTGGGGCCAACGTCCTGACTTTC. This translates into CASSLGSGVSGANVLTF.

The chain links TRBV11-2 to TRBJ2-5, with 9 positions matching TRBD1. CDR1 is SGHAT, CDR2 FQNNGV, per germline. The V segment lost 5 bases and the J segment 5 bases; nucleotides outside the gene matches: 6. The CDR3 spans 14 residues. In nucleotides, the CDR3 is TGTGCCAGCAGCACGGGACAGGGATGGGAGACCCAGTACTTC. Translated, it gives CASSTGQGWETQYF.

The genes are TRBV7-7 and TRBJ2-2, with 10 bases aligning to TRBD1. J was trimmed by 9 bases and V by 1 base; bases with no gene match: 8. The CDR3 is 16 amino acids. Germline V CDR1 and CDR2: SSHAT, FNYEAQ (reference sequence). CDR3 residues: CASSLGQGALLRELFF. The CDR3 region has the DNA TGTGCCAGCAGCTTAGGACAGGGGGCTCTCTTACGGGAGCTGTTTTTT.

The genes are TRBV7-6 and TRBJ1-4; D gene uncertain. From germline, CDR1 is SGHVS and CDR2 FNYEAQ. The V and J ends lost 1 base and 6 bases respectively, with 12 bases between them. The length of the CDR3 is 15 residues. The CDR3 reads CASSLEIRADEKLFF. CDR3 in DNA: TGTGCCAGCAGCTTAGAAATCCGGGCTGATGAAAAACTGTTTTTT. Full variable domain (rest looked up from reference TRBV7-6 and TRBJ1-4): GAGVSQSPRYKVTKRGQDVALRCDPISGHVSLYWYRQALGQGPEFLTYFNYEAQQDKSGLPNDRFSAERPEGSISTLTIQRTEQRDSAMYRCASSLEIRADEKLFFGSGTQLSVL.

The chain employs TRBV12-1 and TRBJ2-7. TRBV12-1 corresponds to a pseudogene. CDR3 length: 18 amino acids. The DNA of the CDR3 is TGTGCCAGCAGCTTTAGGAGTCTGAGGGTTGAAAAGGGGTACGAGCAGTACTTC. Protein sequence: CASSFRSLRVEKGYEQYF.

The count of this clone is one. This chain connects TRBV6-1 to TRBJ1-1, with D unclear. CDR1 is MNHNS, CDR2 SASEGT, per germline. CDR3 length: 13 residues. V gave up 6 bases and J gave up 0 bases, with 8 bases separating them. CDR3 residues: CASSLIMNTEAFF. DNA of the CDR3: TGTGCCAGCAGCCTAATAATGAACACTGAAGCTTTCTTT.

This chain uses TRBV14 with TRBJ2-1; D assignment may be TRBD1 or TRBD2 (7 bases each). Trimming left V 4 bases short and J 6 bases short, with 16 bases between. The CDR3 runs 15 residues. Looked up from germline, CDR1 is SGHDN and CDR2 is FVKESK. This chain's CDR3 is CASSPGEGAPNEQFF. DNA of the CDR3: TGTGCCAGCAGCCCAGGGGAGGGGGCGCCCAATGAGCAGTTCTTC.

Here the CDR3 reads CASLFSGTVNSPLHF. DNA of the CDR3: TGTGCCAGCCTATTTTCTGGGACGGTCAATTCACCCCTCCACTTT. The V and J genes are TRBV2 and TRBJ1-6; weak D call: TRBD1 (5 bases). The germline V and J ends were trimmed by 8 bases and 7 bases, with 18 bases remaining between them. CDR3 size: 15 residues. CDR1 is SNHLY and CDR2 is FYNNEI in the germline V gene.

The chain carries TRBV5-5 and TRBJ2-7, with 8 bases lining up with TRBD2. This CDR3 spans 13 amino acids. CDR1 is SGHKS and CDR2 is YYEKEE in the germline V gene (reference sequence). With 3 bases clipped from V and 3 bases from J, the junction kept 2 bases outside the gene matches. The chain's CDR3 is CASSSGLVYEQYF. CDR3 DNA sequence: TGTGCCAGCAGCTCGGGACTAGTCTACGAGCAGTACTTC.

This chain joins TRBV6-1 and TRBJ2-5; D unclear. Trimming removed 6 bases from V and 4 bases from J, with 12 bases in between. The length of the CDR3 is 13 residues. Germline CDR1 and CDR2: MNHNS and SASEGT. CDR3 sequence: CASRTFLSETQYF. CDR3 bases: TGTGCCAGCAGGACCTTTTTGTCAGAGACCCAGTACTTC.

The J gene is TRBJ2-5, the V gene TRBV7-8, with 9 positions matching TRBD2. The V segment lost 1 base and the J segment 4 bases; nucleotides outside the gene matches: 13. The CDR3 consists of 18 residues. Germline V CDR1 and CDR2: SGHVS, FQNEAQ. Written as DNA, the CDR3 is TGTGCCAGCAGCTTAGGAAATAGCGGGGGAGAACCAAGAGAGACCCAGTACTTC. The encoded protein is CASSLGNSGGEPRETQYF. The complete variable domain, with remaining parts taken from reference TRBV7-8 and TRBJ2-5, reads GAGVSQSPRYKVAKRGQDVALRCDPISGHVSLFWYQQALGQGPEFLTYFQNEAQLDKSGLPSDRFFAERPEGSVSTLKIQRTQQEDSAVYLCASSLGNSGGEPRETQYFGPGTRLLVL.

This clone was seen more than once but under ten times. The rearrangement links TRBV9 to TRBJ1-2; the D gene is possibly TRBD1 (5 bases). This CDR3 comprises 13 residues. The germline V and J ends were trimmed by 6 bases and 0 bases, with 9 bases remaining between them. Germline CDR1 is SGDLS and CDR2 is YYNGEE. CDR3 nucleotides: TGTGCCAGCAAGGGGATCCCTAACTATGGCTACACCTTC. This translates into CASKGIPNYGYTF.

CDR3 protein: CATSRDRDIRNQPQHF. The CDR3 nucleotides read TGTGCCACCAGCAGAGACCGGGACATAAGGAATCAGCCCCAGCATTTT. This chain uses TRBV15 with TRBJ1-5, with a weak D call TRBD1 (6 bases). V lost 0 bases and J lost 4, with 13 bases in between. CDR1 and CDR2 (germline): LNHNV, YYDKDF (reference sequence). This CDR3 contains 16 residues.